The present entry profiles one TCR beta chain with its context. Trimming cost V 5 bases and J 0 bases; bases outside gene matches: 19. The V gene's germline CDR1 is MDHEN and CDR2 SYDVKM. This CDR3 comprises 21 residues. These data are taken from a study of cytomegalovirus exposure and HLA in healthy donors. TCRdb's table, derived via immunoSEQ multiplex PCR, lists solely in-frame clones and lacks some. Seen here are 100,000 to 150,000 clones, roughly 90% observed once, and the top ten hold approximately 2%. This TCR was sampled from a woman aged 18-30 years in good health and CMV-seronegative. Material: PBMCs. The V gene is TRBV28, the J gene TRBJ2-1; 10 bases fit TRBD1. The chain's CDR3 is CASSRLLRQGARLASYNEQFF. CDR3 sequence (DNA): TGTGCCAGCAGTCGCCTCCTGAGACAGGGGGCGCGTCTAGCCTCCTACAATGAGCAGTTCTTC.